The 16 T cell receptor beta chains reported below all come from one sample, sequenced in a study of brain T cells in children with intractable seizures. Clones were sequenced by immunoSEQ multiplex PCR, and TCRdb holds only the in-frame ones, with some missing. The sample lists 50,000 to 75,000 clones; more than 95% were seen once. Sample: peripheral blood, taken at surgery. These receptors all come from a boy younger than two with focal cortical dysplasia and intractable seizures.

The chain joins TRBV7-9 to TRBJ2-7, with 11 nucleotides matching TRBD1. The V gene's germline CDR1 is SEHNR and CDR2 FQNEAQ (reference sequence). With V trimmed by 5 bases and J by 6 bases, 6 bases remained unmatched. The CDR3 consists of 14 residues. The CDR3 DNA follows: TGTGCCAGCAGCCGGCGGACAGGGGGCGGCGAGCAGTACTTC. It specifies CASSRRTGGGEQYF.

The rearrangement uses TRBV7-2 and TRBJ2-1; 8 bases agree with TRBD1. The CDR3 is made up of 15 amino acids. The V gene end was trimmed by 5 bases and the J gene end by 7 bases; junction bases not matched to a gene: 10. Germline V gene lookup returns CDR1 SGHTA and CDR2 FQGNSA. The CDR3 reads CASSPQGAVYNEQFF. Here the CDR3 DNA reads TGTGCCAGCAGCCCCCAGGGGGCAGTCTATAATGAGCAGTTCTTC.

The genes are TRBV28 and TRBJ2-3; 8 nucleotides agree with TRBD2. J lost 0 bases, V lost 3 bases, and 2 bases had no gene match. The germline gives CDR1 MDHEN, CDR2 SYDVKM. This CDR3 has 15 residues. DNA for the CDR3: TGTGCCAGCAGTTTGACTAGCGCAAGCACAGATACGCAGTATTTT. Encoded protein: CASSLTSASTDTQYF.

This clone was recorded once. The chain recombines TRBV20-1 with TRBJ2-5, with no clear D. CDR1 is DFQATT and CDR2 is SNEGSKA in the germline V gene (reference sequence). V shed 5 bases and J shed 5 bases, with 9 bases lying between them. This CDR3 has 11 amino acids. CDR3 sequence: CSAPKSETQYF. CDR3 nucleotide sequence: TGCAGTGCTCCCAAGTCGGAGACCCAGTACTTC.

J is TRBJ1-2 and V is TRBV2, with a weak D call TRBD1 (6 bases). Germline V CDR1 and CDR2: SNHLY, FYNNEI. V was clipped by 3 bases and J by 4 bases, with 12 bases between them. This CDR3 has 14 residues. CDR3 nucleotide sequence: TGTGCCAGCAGTGACACGACAGGCGGCTATGGCTACACCTTC. Amino acid sequence: CASSDTTGGYGYTF.

This chain connects TRBV20-1 to TRBJ2-3, with 11 bases matching TRBD2. The CDR3 covers 14 residues. Germline V gene sequence: CDR1 DFQATT, CDR2 SNEGSKA (reference sequence). Trimming cost V 3 bases and J 7 bases; bases outside gene matches: 6. The CDR3 spells CSASYSGGANTQYF. The DNA of the CDR3 is TGCAGTGCTAGTTATAGCGGGGGGGCTAATACGCAGTATTTT.

This clone was seen just once. This chain uses TRBV5-6 with TRBJ1-2; D is perhaps TRBD1 (6 bases). From germline, CDR1 is SGHDT and CDR2 YYEEEE. The CDR3 contains 14 residues. Trimming cost V 2 bases and J 3 bases, with 11 bases left between them. The DNA of the CDR3 is TGTGCCAGCAGCTTCTGGGGGGGCGACTATGGCTACACCTTC. Translation: CASSFWGGDYGYTF.

The chain uses TRBV7-7 and TRBJ2-1, with D unclear. The CDR3 is made up of 13 amino acids. Germline V lookup: CDR1 SSHAT, CDR2 FNYEAQ (reference sequence). Trimming took 3 bases from V and 5 from J, leaving 8 bases between them. The CDR3: CASSLAANNEQFF. The CDR3 DNA sequence: TGTGCCAGCAGCTTGGCGGCAAACAATGAGCAGTTCTTC.

V is TRBV7-3 and J is TRBJ2-3; 7 bases line up with TRBD1. This CDR3 contains 15 residues. Germline V gives CDR1 SGHTA, CDR2 FQGTGA. V shed 11 bases, J shed 0 bases, and the junction held 11 bases outside the gene matches. CDR3 amino acids: CAHPHRGPSTDTQYF. The CDR3 coding sequence is TGTGCCCACCCTCACAGGGGCCCTAGCACAGATACGCAGTATTTT.

This CDR3 is CASSRGSSYNEQFF. The CDR3 DNA follows: TGTGCCAGCAGCAGGGGGAGCTCCTACAATGAGCAGTTCTTC. The rearrangement uses TRBV5-4 and TRBJ2-1; tentative D call: TRBD1 (6 bases). CDR1 is SGHNT and CDR2 is YYREEE in the germline V gene (reference sequence). V lost 4 bases, J lost 0 bases, and 8 bases lay in between. The CDR3 is made up of 14 amino acids.

Here the CDR3 reads CASSSKPLGYEQYF. In DNA form, the CDR3 reads TGTGCCAGCAGTTCCAAACCCCTGGGATACGAGCAGTACTTC. This chain uses TRBV27 with TRBJ2-7; D remains ambiguous. The CDR3 contains 14 residues. The germline V gene encodes CDR1 MNHEY and CDR2 SMNVEV (reference sequence). Trimming cost V 4 bases and J 4 bases, with 14 bases left between them.

V is TRBV6-6 and J is TRBJ2-5; D remains ambiguous. With 5 bases removed from V and 0 bases from J, the gap between germline ends came to 19 bases. CDR1 is MNHNY, CDR2 SVGAGI, per germline (reference sequence). The CDR3 loop spans 17 amino acids. CDR3 nucleotides: TGTGCCAGCAGTCCTAAGGCCAGCTATTCCTACCAAGAGACCCAGTACTTC. Protein sequence: CASSPKASYSYQETQYF.

The chain carries TRBV5-1 and TRBJ2-3; TRBD1 agrees at 8 bases. This CDR3 comprises 16 residues. V shed 0 bases and J 4 bases; nucleotides not matched to a gene: 7. CDR1 and CDR2 (germline): SGHRS, YFSETQ. The DNA for the CDR3 is TGCGCCAGCAGCTTGGATCACAGGGGGTATCCAGATACGCAGTATTTT. Protein product: CASSLDHRGYPDTQYF.

The chain employs TRBV24-1 and TRBJ2-1; the D is unclear. CDR1 and CDR2 from the germline V gene are KGHDR and SFDVKD. Trimming left V 0 bases short and J 5 bases short, with 7 bases between. The CDR3 is 14 amino acids. For the CDR3, the DNA is TGTGCCACCAGTGATTTGTGGGGAAACAATGAGCAGTTCTTC. Translation gives CATSDLWGNNEQFF.

The chain links TRBV9 to TRBJ1-6; 9 positions agree with TRBD1. This CDR3 region has 16 residues. Looked up from germline, CDR1 is SGDLS and CDR2 is YYNGEE. The V segment lost 4 bases and the J segment 10 bases; nucleotides outside the gene matches: 12. CDR3 residues: CASSLTPGTGQSPLHF. As DNA, the CDR3 is TGTGCCAGCAGCCTCACGCCCGGGACAGGGCAATCACCCCTCCACTTT.

The V gene is TRBV24-1, the J gene TRBJ1-2; 9 bases match TRBD1. Trimming removed 2 bases from V and 1 base from J; junction bases left unmatched: 7. CDR3 length: 17 amino acids. Germline V lookup: CDR1 KGHDR, CDR2 SFDVKD. CDR3 in amino acids: CATSDSGTGWGNYGYTF. The DNA for the CDR3 is TGTGCCACCAGTGATTCCGGGACAGGGTGGGGTAACTATGGCTACACCTTC.